This paragraph reports one TCR beta chain. No antigen is known for it. Per-base quality was not reported, and no clone a single base away is much larger than it. This specimen belongs to a study of shared clonotypes between healthy human individuals (TCRdb year 2020). About the study as a whole: A couple of women and a few men aged 18 to 49 years were included in the cohort. To increase sequencing depth and limit assay-specific biases, different laboratories used diverse techniques to prepare libraries and sequence TCR repertoires. To estimate repertoire size and how much clonotypes are shared between individuals, the study performed deep sequencing of blood TCR repertoires from 4 to 6 healthy adults. Per donor, three plates each were used for CD4 naive and CD4 memory, two for CD8 naive, and one for CD8 memory. Between about 0.9 and 10 billion PBMCs per donor were obtained by leukapheresis.

TCR CDR3 regions were amplified from genomic DNA by multiplex PCR using the deep immunoSEQ assay. Extracted genomic DNA from each cell subset was spread evenly across all wells of several immunoSEQ 96-well plates, with each plate serving as a replicate. For sorted subsets, roughly 200 ng of genomic DNA, equivalent to 25,000 to 35,000 T cell genomes, went into each replicate PCR. Purified libraries were quantified with a Qubit 3.0 fluorometer, sized on a Bioanalyzer 2100, and re-quantified with the KAPA Library Quantification kit. Every immunoSEQ 96-well plate was sequenced on a separate single-read 150-cycle Illumina NextSeq 550 flow cell. From the authors' description of their analysis: Because the immunoSEQ output held only junctional sequences and lacked quality scores, the filtering could not match the filtering applied to full-length reads. Sequences were annotated with PyIR, a Python wrapper for IgBLAST v1.9, using IMGT germline references to assign V/J genes and CDR3. Reads were removed for weak V/J assignments (E-value above 1e-6), missing CDR3, stop codons, out-of-frame junctions, or ambiguous translated residues. V3J clonotypes were defined by identical inferred V gene, J gene, and CDR3 amino acid sequence. Percentage overlap between repertoires was calculated by dividing the number of shared unique clonotypes by the size of the smaller repertoire. RTK rarefaction, the Chao1 estimator, and Recon v2.1 estimates of unobserved clonotypes were used to assess repertoire richness. OLGA was used to compute generation probabilities for all TCRbeta clonotypes that the gDNA method yielded from four donors. TCRdb took this table from immuneACCESS and kept in-frame rearrangements with V and J called. Such tables lack part of the clones; where checked against another copy, unresolved V genes explain under half of the gap, and the rest is unexplained. For V, J and clone size, that table is used; D and trimming come from the DNA. The sample table holds about 1.1 million clones, of which about 80% were seen once. The leading ten clones occupy 0.85% to 1% of the sample.

Ends trimmed: V by 8 bases, J by 4 bases; bases unmatched to a gene: 14. CDR1 and CDR2, per the germline V gene, are MDHEN and SYDVKM. Inclusive of the bounding cysteine and phenylalanine, the CDR3 is 15 residues long. Only the CDR3 part of the read is kept: 45 bases, read in frame from the first base. The donors were healthy, HIV-negative adults who had no recently reported acute infections or vaccinations. All donors were Caucasian adults living in Nashville, Tennessee, USA. CD4+ T cells were enriched by magnetic negative selection; naive cells were then positively selected on CD45RA, and the negative fraction formed the memory subset. After blood collection by leukapheresis, PBMCs were isolated using Ficoll-Histopaque density gradient centrifugation and then cryopreserved in the vapor phase of liquid nitrogen. Analytical flow cytometry was used to check the purity and quantity of every magnetically sorted T cell population. Each sorted fraction had its genomic DNA isolated and then quantified by UV absorbance on a Nanodrop 2000c.

Study-wide conclusions, independent of this receptor: Pairwise subsampling indicated that sequencing depth was expected to affect the degree of clonotype sharing among donors. Compared with non-shared clonotypes, clonotypes shared by all four sorted-subset donors had higher generation probabilities. The small number of donors limited the genetic and exposure-history diversity represented. Only blood was sampled, and tissue TCR repertoires likely differ from those in blood. When a few donors were compared, the shared fraction of clonotypes was approximately 5% for naive CD4, around 4% for naive CD8, about 2.5% for memory CD4, and roughly 0.43% for memory CD8. Incomplete sequencing was indicated by rarefaction of sorted-subset datasets, despite the large sequencing depth. Estimated clonotype richness was generally larger for naive than for memory subsets.

This clonotype was obtained from a man between 18 and 29 years old in good health. Some clones in this sample may be carry-over from other donors' samples. The rearranged segments are TRBV28 and TRBJ2-7; TRBD1 fits 7 bases in the junction. The source material was memory CD4+ T cells from PBMCs. This specimen's cell subset or site label, per the study, means: CD45RA-negative fraction. CDR3 protein: CASGGQAVLEYEQYF. The DNA sequence follows: TGTGCCAGCGGAGGACAGGCGGTACTGGAATACGAGCAGTACTTC. Supplemented by the reference TRBV28 and TRBJ2-7 proteins around the CDR3, the complete variable domain is DVKVTQSSRYLVKRTGEKVFLECVQDMDHENMFWYRQDPGLGLRLIYFSYDVKMKEKGDIPEGYSVSREKKERFSLILESASTNQTSMYLCASGGQAVLEYEQYFGPGTRLTVT.